This T cell receptor (beta chain) was recorded in a study of somatic mutations in cytotoxic T cells in rheumatoid arthritis. The assay was immunoSEQ multiplex PCR, and TCRdb's table has in-frame clones only and misses some. The data hold tens of thousands of clones, with under 85% observed a single time. The V end was cut by 3 bases, the J end by 7 bases, with 19 bases between. The CDR3 runs to 16 residues. CDR1 and CDR2 (germline): MGHRA, YSYEKL. Study conclusions and caveats: The CD8+ clonality of rheumatoid arthritis patients increased with age, whereas that of healthy controls did not.

Comments on this clone: The antigen is unknown.

This chain connects TRBV4-1 to TRBJ2-1; D may be TRBD2 (7 bases). The material sequenced was CD8+ T cells sorted from blood. This receptor was obtained from a man between 40 and 49 years old in good health. The CDR3 nucleotides are TGCGCCAGCAGCCACATACAGGGAGGGGAGAAAAATGAGCAGTTCTTC. This codes for CASSHIQGGEKNEQFF.